This T cell receptor (beta chain) emerged from a study of blood T cell repertoires in COVID-19. At the level of the study: Both acute and convalescent COVID-19 samples were obtained from the United States, Italy and Spain.

The CDR3 contains 16 residues. V was clipped by 7 bases and J by 1 base; unmatched bases: 12. Germline assignment: CDR1 LNHDA and CDR2 SQIVND (reference sequence). In the original processing: Using reference gene primer amplification, nucleated cell counts were estimated. Measured with immunoSEQ multiplex PCR; TCRdb has only the in-frame clones, and not every one. V, J and clone size are those of that table, while D and trimming were read from the DNA. The data contain roughly 200,000 clones, 80% to 90% of them singletons. This clone occurred a few times. The chain uses TRBV19 and TRBJ1-1, with 7 bases aligning to TRBD1. The source is a man in his fifties or sixties with acute or convalescent COVID-19. The material sequenced was peripheral blood. The CDR3: CASTDRVVGRNTEAFF. The CDR3, as DNA: TGTGCCAGTACCGACAGGGTGGTGGGGCGGAACACTGAAGCTTTCTTT.